This entry lists 27 T cell receptor beta chains sequenced from one sample in a study of CD8+CD57+ T cells in acquired aplastic anemia. Whoever was chosen for sequencing had shown CD8+CD57+ cell expansion by flow cytometry. The template used for profiling TCR beta VDJ and CDR3 was genomic DNA. TCRdb redid the calling of the reads with MiXCR, one entry per CDR3 protein. There are a few hundred thousand distinct CDR3 sequences in the sample; under 65% occur only once, and 1.3% lies in the top ten. Sample: sorted CD4+, CD8+, or CD8+CD57+ T cells (not recorded which) from PBMCs. The receptors shown here come from a human donor with aplastic anemia.

Concerning this clonotype: The conserved closing phenylalanine or tryptophan is absent in this CDR3, likely reflecting a read error. The CDR3 loop is CAIAWGTDTQYL. CDR3 bases: TGTGCCATAGCATGGGGCACAGATACGCAGTATCTT. The J gene is TRBJ2-3, the V gene TRBV10-3; D is ambiguous. CDR3 size: 12 residues. Germline V CDR1 and CDR2: ENHRY, SYGVKD. V lost 9 bases and J lost 1, with 8 bases in between.

The CDR3 spells CASSHPGGSSYRNYGYTF. CDR3 bases: TGCGCCAGCAGCCACCCAGGGGGGAGCTCCTACCGTAACTATGGCTACACCTTC. The chain combines TRBV4-1 with TRBJ1-2, with 7 bases aligning to TRBD1. The CDR3 consists of 18 residues. The V gene end was trimmed by 3 bases and the J gene end by 1 base; junction bases not matched to a gene: 14. Germline loops: CDR1 MGHRA, CDR2 YSYEKL.

This clonotype was recorded many times. The V gene is TRBV7-8, the J gene TRBJ1-2; D may be TRBD1 (5 bases). The CDR3 covers 15 residues. Trimming removed 1 base from V and 4 bases from J, with 13 bases in between. CDR1 and CDR2 (germline): SGHVS, FQNEAQ. CDR3 coding DNA: TGTGCCAGCAGCTTAGAGCGACCGGGGGGCTATGGCTACACCTTC. The encoded protein is CASSLERPGGYGYTF. Supplemented by reference TRBV7-8 and TRBJ1-2, the full variable domain reads GAGVSQSPRYKVAKRGQDVALRCDPISGHVSLFWYQQALGQGPEFLTYFQNEAQLDKSGLPSDRFFAERPEGSVSTLKIQRTQQEDSAVYLCASSLERPGGYGYTFGSGTRLTVV.

With regard to this clonotype: One junction end does not reproduce the germline sequence, and a read error may be involved. The chain recombines TRBV5-8 with TRBJ1-3; D unresolved. The CDR3 is 13 residues long. Germline V gene lookup returns CDR1 SGHTS and CDR2 YDEGEE. CDR3 sequence (DNA): TGTGCCAGCAGTAGAACTAGCGGGAGCACCCTATATTTT. It yields the protein CASSRTSGSTLYF.

The chain couples TRBV15 to TRBJ2-1, with TRBD1 as a possible D gene (6 bases). The CDR3 contains 16 residues. Per the germline V gene, CDR1 is LNHNV and CDR2 is YYDKDF (reference sequence). The V end lost 5 bases, the J end lost 8 bases, and 22 bases lay between the germline ends. CDR3 loop: CATSPGTRVGEHEQFF. The CDR3 DNA is TGTGCCACCAGCCCCGGGACAAGGGTCGGGGAGCATGAGCAGTTCTTC.

The V gene is TRBV7-9, the J gene TRBJ2-7, with D perhaps matching TRBD1 (6 bases). Trimming took 1 base from V and 10 from J, leaving 11 bases between them. This CDR3 is 12 amino acids long. CDR1 SEHNR and CDR2 FQNEAQ come from the germline V gene (reference sequence). The CDR3 protein is CASSLDGGGQYF. CDR3 DNA: TGTGCCAGCAGCTTAGATGGGGGCGGACAGTACTTC.

The chain has TRBV20-1 and TRBJ2-7, with 12 positions matching TRBD2. J gave up 3 bases and V 8 bases, and 5 bases lay outside the gene matches. The germline V gene has CDR1 DFQATT and CDR2 SNEGSKA (reference sequence). CDR3 size: 13 residues. CDR3 residues: CSSGLAGHYEQYF. The CDR3 DNA reads as TGCAGTTCGGGACTAGCGGGCCACTACGAGCAGTACTTC.

J is TRBJ1-5 and V is TRBV7-2, with D unclear. The V end was cut by 5 bases, the J end by 2 bases, with 13 bases between. CDR1 SGHTA and CDR2 FQGNSA come from the germline V gene. CDR3 size: 15 residues. The CDR3 nucleotides are TGTGCCAGCAGCCCGAAGGACGGCGGCAATCAGCCCCAGCATTTT. Protein product: CASSPKDGGNQPQHF.

The J gene is TRBJ2-7, the V gene TRBV2; TRBD1 agrees at 10 bases. With V trimmed by 6 bases and J by 3 bases, 17 bases remained unmatched. The CDR3 is 18 amino acids. The germline V gene has CDR1 SNHLY and CDR2 FYNNEI. Written as DNA, the CDR3 is TGTGCCAGCAGAGGGAGACAGGGGGCGACAGGGCATAACTACGAGCAGTACTTC. This gives the protein CASRGRQGATGHNYEQYF.

This sequence joins TRBV5-4 and TRBJ1-6; D not resolved. Germline CDR1 reads SGHNT; CDR2 reads YYREEE (reference sequence). V was clipped by 0 bases and J by 11 bases, with 18 bases between them. There are 16 residues in the CDR3. The CDR3 loop is CASSLVSGSVPPPLHF. The CDR3 DNA sequence: TGTGCCAGCAGCTTGGTTTCGGGGTCGGTGCCCCCACCCCTCCACTTT.

This clonotype was observed at least ten times. V is TRBV5-5 and J is TRBJ2-7; D tentatively fits TRBD1 or TRBD2 (5 bases each). Trimming took 0 bases from V and 0 from J, leaving 13 bases between them. Germline CDR1 reads SGHKS; CDR2 reads YYEKEE (reference sequence). The CDR3 length is 16 residues. The CDR3 nucleotides read TGTGCCAGCAGCTTGGTTCCGGGGCCCTCCTCCTACGAGCAGTACTTC. Protein: CASSLVPGPSSYEQYF.

This chain uses TRBV10-3 with TRBJ2-3, with 7 nucleotides matching TRBD1. The CDR3 sequence is 13 residues long. Germline CDR1 ENHRY, CDR2 SYGVKD. V shed 10 bases, J shed 2 bases, and the junction held 6 bases outside the gene matches. CDR3: CATQTGDTDTQYF. The CDR3 coding sequence is TGTGCCACCCAAACAGGGGACACAGATACGCAGTATTTT.

This clonotype was detected a few times. The chain recombines TRBV19 with TRBJ2-3; 7 bases align to TRBD2. Germline lookup yields CDR1 LNHDA and CDR2 SQIVND (reference sequence). This CDR3 is 11 amino acids long. Unmatched junction bases numbered 1, after V lost 8 bases and J lost 5 bases. In DNA form, the CDR3 reads TGTGCCAGTGGCGGGGGAGATACGCAGTATTTT. Protein: CASGGGDTQYF.

This clonotype came up a few times. This could be a read error, since a much larger clone is one nucleotide away. The chain carries TRBV9 and TRBJ2-2; 11 bases align to TRBD2. The germline V gene has CDR1 SGDLS and CDR2 YYNGEE. The CDR3 sequence is 16 residues long. CDR3 sequence (DNA): TGTGCCAGCAGTGACGAATTACTAGCGGGAGCCGGGGAGCTGTCTTTT. This gives the protein CASSDELLAGAGELSF.

CDR3 in DNA: TGCAGCGGAGCCGGGACTAGCGGGGGTAGCACAGATACGCAGTATTTT. Amino acid sequence: CSGAGTSGGSTDTQYF. V gene TRBV29-1 combines with J gene TRBJ2-3, with 14 bases lining up with TRBD2. There are 16 residues in the CDR3. CDR1 and CDR2 from the germline V gene are SQVTM and ANQGSEA. The J segment lost 0 bases and the V segment lost 7 bases, leaving 6 bases of the junction unmatched.

This chain joins TRBV19 and TRBJ2-5; 10 bases fit TRBD2. V lost 3 bases to trimming and J lost 5 bases; unmatched junction nucleotides: 9. CDR3 size: 16 residues. CDR1 and CDR2 from the germline V gene are LNHDA and SQIVND (reference sequence). CDR3 coding DNA: TGTGCCAGTAGTATTCGGGGGAGCGGGGGGGCGGAGACCCAGTACTTC. Residues: CASSIRGSGGAETQYF. The full variable domain, in which reference TRBV19 and TRBJ2-5 provide the parts outside the CDR3, is DGGITQSPKYLFRKEGQNVTLSCEQNLNHDAMYWYRQDPGQGLRLIYYSQIVNDFQKGDIAEGYSVSREKKESFPLTVTSAQKNPTAFYLCASSIRGSGGAETQYFGPGTRLLVL.

The chain couples TRBV2 to TRBJ1-2, with D perhaps matching TRBD1 (6 bases). CDR3 size: 16 residues. The germline V gene encodes CDR1 SNHLY and CDR2 FYNNEI. Trimming left V 6 bases short and J 5 bases short, with 22 bases between. CDR3 sequence (DNA): TGTGCCAGCAGCCCCAGTGGGGTGAGGGACACTTATGGCTACACCTTC. It encodes CASSPSGVRDTYGYTF.

The CDR3 nucleotides read TGTGCCAGCAGCCCCGGACAGGGGACTTACTATGGCTACACCTTC. Its translation: CASSPGQGTYYGYTF. The chain combines TRBV7-3 with TRBJ1-2; 9 bases align to TRBD1. Germline CDR1 and CDR2: SGHTA and FQGTGA. This CDR3 region has 15 residues. V gave up 5 bases and J gave up 3 bases; unmatched junction bases: 7. Complete variable domain (other parts from reference TRBV7-3 and TRBJ1-2): GAGVSQTPSNKVTEKGKYVELRCDPISGHTALYWYRQSLGQGPEFLIYFQGTGAADDSGLPNDRFFAVRPEGSVSTLKIQRTERGDSAVYLCASSPGQGTYYGYTFGSGTRLTVV.

The table lists this clonotype with many counts. J is TRBJ2-3 and V is TRBV20-1; 9 bases agree with TRBD2. The CDR3 totals 17 residues. The germline CDR1 and CDR2 sequences are DFQATT and SNEGSKA (reference sequence). The V segment lost 0 bases and the J segment 1 base; nucleotides outside the gene matches: 8. This CDR3 is CSARDLGGRAGTDTQYF. The CDR3 nucleotides are TGCAGTGCTAGAGATCTAGGCGGGAGGGCCGGCACAGATACGCAGTATTTT.

This clonotype was recorded many times. An end of the junction differs from the germline gene, which may be a read error. The chain is built from TRBV7-9 and TRBJ1-1; no firm D call. Germline values: CDR1 SEHNR, CDR2 FQNEAQ (reference sequence). The CDR3 length is 14 residues. CDR3 nucleotide sequence: TGTGCCAGCAGCTCCCAAGGAGTGCAGACCGAACAATTTTTT. It is translated as CASSSQGVQTEQFF.

Only a few counts were recorded for this clonotype. A much larger clone differs by one base, so this may be a read error. The V gene is TRBV2, the J gene TRBJ2-7; D may be TRBD2 (6 bases). The CDR3 extends over 14 amino acids. Germline CDR1 and CDR2: SNHLY and FYNNEI. The CDR3 loop reads CASRSWEEGPERYF. The CDR3 DNA reads TGTGCCAGCAGGTCCTGGGAGGAGGGCCCCGAGCGGTACTTC.

This clonotype was seen a handful of times. The chain joins TRBV24-1 to TRBJ2-5; D is undetermined. The CDR3 has 13 residues. Germline-derived CDR1 and CDR2 are KGHDR and SFDVKD. This CDR3 is CARLMSSVETQYF. The CDR3 DNA follows: TGTGCAAGATTGATGAGCTCGGTTGAGACCCAGTACTTC.

The chain has TRBV19 and TRBJ2-7; 11 bases are shared with TRBD1. V trimming: 8 bases; J trimming: 4 bases; junction bases outside the gene matches: 7. There are 14 residues in the CDR3. The V gene's germline CDR1 is LNHDA and CDR2 SQIVND (reference sequence). The CDR3 loop is CASQRTGGNYEQYF. DNA for the CDR3: TGTGCCAGTCAAAGGACAGGGGGCAATTACGAGCAGTACTTC. Using reference TRBV19 and TRBJ2-7 for the parts outside the CDR3, the full variable domain is DGGITQSPKYLFRKEGQNVTLSCEQNLNHDAMYWYRQDPGQGLRLIYYSQIVNDFQKGDIAEGYSVSREKKESFPLTVTSAQKNPTAFYLCASQRTGGNYEQYFGPGTRLTVT.

This clonotype was detected a few times. The CDR3 sequence: CASSPRTALGEQFF. CDR3 bases: TGTGCCAGCAGCCCGAGGACTGCCCTTGGTGAGCAGTTCTTC. The rearrangement joins TRBV7-9 to TRBJ2-1, with D possibly being TRBD2 (5 bases). Germline V gene data show CDR1 as SEHNR and CDR2 as FQNEAQ (reference sequence). This CDR3 is 14 amino acids long. Deletions cut 5 bases from V and 9 bases from J, with 17 bases between.

The chain uses TRBV20-1 and TRBJ2-7; no clear D gene. The CDR3 length is 13 residues. Germline CDR1 and CDR2: DFQATT and SNEGSKA (reference sequence). The V and J ends lost 3 bases and 6 bases respectively, with 15 bases between them. CDR3: CSARANTRSEQYF. CDR3 bases: TGCAGTGCTAGGGCCAACACCCGCAGCGAGCAGTACTTC.

This chain uses TRBV12-3 or TRBV12-4 with TRBJ2-3; D ambiguous. There are 12 residues in the CDR3. The germline V and J ends were trimmed by 3 bases and 5 bases, with 6 bases remaining between them. The CDR3 sequence: CASSFFGDTQYF. As DNA, the CDR3 is TGTGCCAGCAGTTTTTTTGGAGATACGCAGTATTTT.

This clonotype was counted a few times. This chain uses TRBV20-1 with TRBJ1-2, with 9 positions matching TRBD1. V shed 4 bases and J 8 bases; nucleotides not matched to a gene: 5. Germline V gene data show CDR1 as DFQATT and CDR2 as SNEGSKA (reference sequence). The length of the CDR3 is 12 residues. The CDR3 region is CSATGTGLGYTF. DNA of the CDR3: TGCAGTGCTACAGGGACAGGGTTAGGCTACACCTTC.